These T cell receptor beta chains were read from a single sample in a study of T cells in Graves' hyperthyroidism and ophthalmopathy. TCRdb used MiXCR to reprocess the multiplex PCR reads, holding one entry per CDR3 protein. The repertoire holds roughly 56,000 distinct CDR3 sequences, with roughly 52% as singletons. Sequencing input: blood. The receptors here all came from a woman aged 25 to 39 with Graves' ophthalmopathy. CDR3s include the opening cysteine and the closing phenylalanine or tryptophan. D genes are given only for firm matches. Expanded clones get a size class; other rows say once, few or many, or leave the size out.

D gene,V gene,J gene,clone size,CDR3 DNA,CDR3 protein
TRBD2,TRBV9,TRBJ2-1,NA,TGTGCCAGCAGCGTACCGGGACTAGCGGCCGATCGGTACAATGAGCAGTTCTTC,CASSVPGLAADRYNEQFF
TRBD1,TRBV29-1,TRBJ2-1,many,TGCAGCCAAAGGGGACAGGGGGGATGGGGTGAGCAGTTCTTC,CSQRGQGGWGEQFF
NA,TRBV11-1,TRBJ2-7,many,TGTGCCAGCAGCCCTCCCGGTTCCTACGAGCAGTACTTC,CASSPPGSYEQYF
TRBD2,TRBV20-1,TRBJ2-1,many,TGCAGTGCTAGAGATCTCCTAGCGGGGAGCATTGGTGAGCAGTTCTTC,CSARDLLAGSIGEQFF
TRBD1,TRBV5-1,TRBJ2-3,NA,TGCGCCAGCAGCTCGAATGGACAGGGGCTTTACAATGAGCAGTATTTT,CASSSNGQGLYNEQYF
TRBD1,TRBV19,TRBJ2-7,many,TGTGCCAGTAGTCCCACCGGGACAGGCTACGAGCAGTACTTC,CASSPTGTGYEQYF
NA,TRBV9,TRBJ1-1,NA,TGTGCCAGTAGCGTGGACGGGGACACTGAAGCTTTCTTT,CASSVDGDTEAFF
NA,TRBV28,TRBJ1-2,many,TGTGCCAGCAGTTTTGGGACCATAGGTGGCTACACCTTC,CASSFGTIGGYTF
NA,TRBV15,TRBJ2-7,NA,TGTGCCACCAGCAGGCACTACGAGCAGTACTTC,CATSRHYEQYF
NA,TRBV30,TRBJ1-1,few,TGTGCCTGGGGACTCGGGGACACACGTTACACTGAAGCTTTCTTT,CAWGLGDTRYTEAFF
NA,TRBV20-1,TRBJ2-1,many,TGCAGTGCTAGAGATCGGGGAGTGTACAATGAGCAGTTCTTC,CSARDRGVYNEQFF
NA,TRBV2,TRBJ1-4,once,TGTGCCAGCAGTGCAGCCATTGGAGGGGGGGCAACTAATGAAAAACTGTTTTTT,CASSAAIGGGATNEKLFF
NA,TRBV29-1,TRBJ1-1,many,TGCAGCGTTGTAGCAGGGCGCGTAACTGAAGCTTTCTTT,CSVVAGRVTEAFF
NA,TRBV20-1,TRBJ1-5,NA,TGCAGTGCTAGAGAATCCTACGAGCATTTT,CSARESYEHF
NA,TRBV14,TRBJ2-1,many,TGTGCCAGCAGCCCAAGAAATGGAGGGGATGAGCAGTTCTTC,CASSPRNGGDEQFF
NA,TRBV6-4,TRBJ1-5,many,TGTGCCAGCAGTGGACAGGCGGGGTTCAATCAGCCCCAGCATTTT,CASSGQAGFNQPQHF
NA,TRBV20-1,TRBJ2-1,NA,TGCAGTGCTAGTCTGATGGGGGCTTATGAGCAGTTCTTC,CSASLMGAYEQFF
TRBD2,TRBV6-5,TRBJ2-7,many,TGTGCCAGCAGCCGTCTGTTTAGCGGGAGGGGGGGCGAGCAGTACTTC,CASSRLFSGRGGEQYF
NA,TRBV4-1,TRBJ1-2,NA,TGCGCCAGCAGCCAAGAGTCGCGGGAGCCCTACGGCTACACCTTC,CASSQESREPYGYTF
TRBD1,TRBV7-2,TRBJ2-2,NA,TGTGCCAGCAGCTTAACAGGGGGATCCGGGGAGCTGTTTTTT,CASSLTGGSGELFF
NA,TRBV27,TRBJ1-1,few,TGTGCCAGCATAAGTGGAGGCGGGGACACTGAAGCTTTCTTT,CASISGGGDTEAFF
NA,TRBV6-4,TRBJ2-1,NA,TGTGCCAGCAGTGACGGTAGGGCAGCGGAGTCCTACAATGAGCAGTTCTTC,CASSDGRAAESYNEQFF
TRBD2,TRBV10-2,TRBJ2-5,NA,TGTGCCAGCAGTGGGAAGGGACTAGCGGGTTCGGAGACCCAGTACTTC,CASSGKGLAGSETQYF
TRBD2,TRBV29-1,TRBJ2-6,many,TGCAGCGTTTCGGGGGGAATAGAACCAAGCTCTGGGGCCAACGTCCTGACTTTC,CSVSGGIEPSSGANVLTF
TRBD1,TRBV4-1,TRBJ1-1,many,TGCGCCAGCAGCAAGGACAGGGGGCTGGCTGAAGCTTTCTTT,CASSKDRGLAEAFF
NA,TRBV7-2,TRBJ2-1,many,TGTGCCAGCAGCTCACCGGACGGGATGAGGTCCTACAATGAGCAGTTCTTC,CASSSPDGMRSYNEQFF
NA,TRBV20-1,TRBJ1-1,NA,TGCAGTGCCATGTCCCGGGAGATTAGCTATGGCTACACCACTGAAGCTTTCTTT,CSAMSREISYGYTTEAFF
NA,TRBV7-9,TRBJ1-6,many,TGTGCCAGCAGCAGGTTCAGGGACCGCTATAATTCACCCCTCCACTTT,CASSRFRDRYNSPLHF
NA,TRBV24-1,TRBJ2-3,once,TGTGCCACCAGTGACCCCGGGGGTCGACAAGGGTATTTT,CATSDPGGRQGYF
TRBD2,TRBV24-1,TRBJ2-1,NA,TGTGCCTCGGGAGGGTCCTACAATGAGCAGTTCTTC,CASGGSYNEQFF
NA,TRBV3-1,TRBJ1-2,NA,TGTGCCAGCAGCCAAGATCCCAGGGACTATGGCTACACCTTC,CASSQDPRDYGYTF
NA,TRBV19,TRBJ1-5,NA,TGTGCCAGTAGTACCCGACAGAATAATCAGCCCCAGCATTTT,CASSTRQNNQPQHF
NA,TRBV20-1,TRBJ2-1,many,TGCAGTGGGCTAACCGGGACACTCAACAATGAGCAGTTCTTC,CSGLTGTLNNEQFF
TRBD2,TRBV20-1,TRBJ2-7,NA,TGCAGTGCCCAGAGTCTAGCGGGAGTGGGTGAGCAGTACTTC,CSAQSLAGVGEQYF
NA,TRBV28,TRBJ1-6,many,TGTGCCAGCAGTTTACCCGGGGTCAATTCACCCCTCCACTTT,CASSLPGVNSPLHF
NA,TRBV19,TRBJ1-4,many,TGTGCCAGTAGCTACAATAGGGGACTGTTTTTT,CASSYNRGLFF
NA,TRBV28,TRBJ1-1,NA,TGTGCCAGCAGTTTCCCCCAGAGGCGTGAAGCTTGCTTT,CASSFPQRREACF
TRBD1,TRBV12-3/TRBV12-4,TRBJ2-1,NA,TGTGCCATCAGTCGGACAGGGGCGGCTAATGAGCAGTTCTTC,CAISRTGAANEQFF
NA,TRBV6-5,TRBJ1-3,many,TGTGCCAGCAGGGCCCTTGGGATCTCTGGAAACACCATATATTTT,CASRALGISGNTIYF
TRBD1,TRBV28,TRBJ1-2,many,TGTGCCAGCAGTAGGACAGGGGTTCGGGGCTACACCTTC,CASSRTGVRGYTF
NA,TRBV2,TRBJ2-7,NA,TGTGCCAGCACCCCTAGAGATCGGACCTACGAGCAGTACTTC,CASTPRDRTYEQYF
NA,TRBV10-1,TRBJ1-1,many,TGCGCCAGCAGTGAGGACAGTAACACTGAAGCTTTCTTT,CASSEDSNTEAFF
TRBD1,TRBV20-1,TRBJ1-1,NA,TGCAGTGCTAGAGGGCCCGACAGGGGCGGCACTGAAGCTTTCTTT,CSARGPDRGGTEAFF
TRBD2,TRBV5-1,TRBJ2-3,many,TGCGCCAGCAGCTTTACTAGCGGGATTGATACGCAGTATTTT,CASSFTSGIDTQYF
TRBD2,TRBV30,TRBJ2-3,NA,TGTGCCTGGAGTGCGGGGACTAGCGGGAGTGCGTTTACGCAGTATTTT,CAWSAGTSGSAFTQYF
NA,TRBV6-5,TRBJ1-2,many,TGTGCCAGCAGTTACTCGTGGAAGGGTCGGGGCTACACCTTC,CASSYSWKGRGYTF
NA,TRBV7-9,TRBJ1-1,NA,TGTACCAGCAGCTTTCCAGGGGACACTGAAGCTTTCTTT,CTSSFPGDTEAFF
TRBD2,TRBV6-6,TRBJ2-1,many,TGTGCCAGCAGCCTTCGTAGCGGGAGAGTAGATGAGCAGTTCTTC,CASSLRSGRVDEQFF
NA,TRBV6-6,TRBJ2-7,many,TGTGCCAGCAGTAGCACGGGGGGCGGGAGACAGGGGCCGTCGGGCGAGCAGTACTTC,CASSSTGGGRQGPSGEQYF
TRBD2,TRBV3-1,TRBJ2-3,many,TGTGCCAGCAGCCAAGACACTAGCGGGAGTGAGTATTTT,CASSQDTSGSEYF
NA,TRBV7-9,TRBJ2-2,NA,TGTGCCAGCAGCTTAGACTGGGGCTCGAACACCGGGGAGCTGTTTTTT,CASSLDWGSNTGELFF